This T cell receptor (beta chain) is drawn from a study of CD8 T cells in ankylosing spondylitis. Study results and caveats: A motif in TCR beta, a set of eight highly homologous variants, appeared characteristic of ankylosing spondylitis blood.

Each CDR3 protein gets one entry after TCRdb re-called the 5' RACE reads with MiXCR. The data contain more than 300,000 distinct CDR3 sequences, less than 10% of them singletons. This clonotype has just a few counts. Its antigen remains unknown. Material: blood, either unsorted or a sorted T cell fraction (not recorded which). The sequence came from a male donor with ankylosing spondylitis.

The CDR3 protein is CASSSWREVEETQYF. The CDR3 DNA reads as TGTGCCAGCAGCTCCTGGCGGGAGGTGGAGGAGACCCAGTACTTC. The chain employs TRBV7-8 and TRBJ2-5, with 8 nucleotides matching TRBD2. The V segment lost 4 bases and the J segment 5 bases; nucleotides outside the gene matches: 9. This CDR3 is 15 amino acids long. Germline V lookup: CDR1 SGHVS, CDR2 FQNEAQ.